What follows are 14 T cell receptor beta chains derived from one specimen sequenced in a study of long-term antiretroviral therapy in people with HIV. It was version v3.0 of the immunoSEQ assay that was run at survey level. Some clones are missing from TCRdb's copy, which holds only in-frame ones; the method was immunoSEQ multiplex PCR. The sample lists tens of thousands of clones, around four fifths occurring once. Sequencing used unsorted PBMCs, obtained 0.5 years after starting antiretroviral therapy. The source of these receptors is a young man with HIV.

The V gene is TRBV5-6, the J gene TRBJ2-1; 9 bases line up with TRBD1. Germline-derived CDR1 and CDR2 are SGHDT and YYEEEE. The CDR3 totals 18 residues. Trimming removed 4 bases from V and 7 bases from J; junction bases left unmatched: 18. CDR3 sequence (DNA): TGTGCCAGCAGCAGGACGCTCGACCCGGGACAGGGTAGTAATGAGCAGTTCTTC. Its protein is CASSRTLDPGQGSNEQFF.

The V gene is TRBV6-1, the J gene TRBJ2-1, with D perhaps matching TRBD2 (5 bases). This CDR3 has 13 residues. Germline-derived CDR1 and CDR2 are MNHNS and SASEGT. V was pared by 3 bases and J by 3 bases, with 6 bases between. The CDR3 nucleotides read TGTGCCAGCAGTGACGACTACTACAATGAGCAGTTCTTC. Its translation: CASSDDYYNEQFF.

This chain joins TRBV18 and TRBJ2-2; D possibly corresponds to TRBD2 (5 bases). Germline V gene data show CDR1 as KGHSH and CDR2 as LQKENI. V lost 4 bases to trimming and J lost 5 bases, with 23 bases between them. The CDR3 spans 18 residues. The CDR3 sequence is CASSQKTSGPGNTGELFF. The CDR3 region has the DNA TGTGCCAGCTCACAAAAGACCTCGGGCCCGGGGAATACCGGGGAGCTGTTTTTT.

The chain has TRBV5-1 and TRBJ1-3; D not certain. The germline V gene has CDR1 SGHRS and CDR2 YFSETQ. The V end lost 3 bases, the J end lost 0 bases, and 10 bases lay between the germline ends. The CDR3 length is 15 residues. CDR3 protein: CASSSGRSSGNTIYF. The CDR3 DNA sequence: TGCGCCAGCAGCTCAGGACGGTCCTCTGGAAACACCATATATTTT.

The chain links TRBV18 to TRBJ1-2; D ambiguous. Germline CDR1 KGHSH, CDR2 LQKENI. V was trimmed by 1 base and J by 0 bases, leaving 15 bases between them. The CDR3 has 17 amino acids. CDR3 coding DNA: TGTGCCAGCTCACCACGGGATCTCCCTCAATCTAACTATGGCTACACCTTC. Translating gives CASSPRDLPQSNYGYTF.

V gene TRBV28 combines with J gene TRBJ2-7; D perhaps matches TRBD2 (6 bases). The CDR3 runs 16 residues. CDR1 is MDHEN and CDR2 is SYDVKM in the germline V gene. Trimming shortened V by 2 bases and J by 0 bases, and 14 bases separated the two germline ends. The CDR3 is CASSLTKWGGSYEQYF. The CDR3 DNA is TGTGCCAGCAGTTTAACCAAGTGGGGAGGCTCCTACGAGCAGTACTTC.

V usage is TRBV7-2 and J usage is TRBJ1-5; a weak D match, TRBD1 (5 bases). The V gene's germline CDR1 is SGHTA and CDR2 FQGNSA. V gave up 0 bases and J gave up 5 bases, with 11 bases separating them. The CDR3 consists of 15 residues. Written as DNA, the CDR3 is TGTGCCAGCAGCTTAGCGGGGGGTGGCGATCAGCCCCAGCATTTT. This encodes CASSLAGGGDQPQHF.

The gene calls are TRBV15 and TRBJ2-1; maybe TRBD2 (6 bases). The CDR3 length is 14 residues. Trimming cost V 5 bases and J 7 bases, with 15 bases left between them. Germline-derived CDR1 and CDR2 are LNHNV and YYDKDF (reference sequence). The CDR3 is CATSRGRPENEQFF. DNA for the CDR3: TGTGCCACCAGCCGTGGGAGGCCCGAAAATGAGCAGTTCTTC.

This clone was picked up a small number of times. The gene calls are TRBV11-1 and TRBJ2-7; D is undetermined. There are 12 residues in the CDR3. The germline V and J ends were trimmed by 6 bases and 3 bases, with 9 bases remaining between them. CDR1 SGHAT and CDR2 FQDESV come from the germline V gene (reference sequence). This CDR3 is CASSKGFYEQYF. The DNA of the CDR3 is TGTGCCAGCAGTAAAGGCTTCTACGAGCAGTACTTC.

The chain links TRBV7-9 to TRBJ1-1, with 8 bases aligning to TRBD1. The ends lost 6 bases at V and 5 bases at J; junction bases unmatched: 11. The CDR3 totals 15 residues. CDR1 is SEHNR, CDR2 FQNEAQ, per germline (reference sequence). CDR3 sequence: CASSPQGARGTEAFF. CDR3 nucleotide sequence: TGTGCCAGCAGTCCGCAGGGGGCGCGGGGGACTGAAGCTTTCTTT.

The rearrangement uses TRBV7-2 and TRBJ2-3; 7 nucleotides match TRBD1. Germline lookup yields CDR1 SGHTA and CDR2 FQGNSA. V trimming: 6 bases; J trimming: 11 bases; junction bases outside the gene matches: 8. The CDR3 has 12 amino acids. The chain's CDR3 is CASRKGGVGQYF. The DNA for the CDR3 is TGTGCCAGCAGAAAAGGGGGCGTAGGGCAGTATTTT.

This clone was observed a single time. DNA of the CDR3: TGCAGCGTTCAATCTGGGGCCAACGTCCTGACTTTC. Translation gives CSVQSGANVLTF. V and J are TRBV29-1 and TRBJ2-6; D ambiguous. The germline V gene encodes CDR1 SQVTM and CDR2 ANQGSEA. The CDR3 extends over 12 amino acids. With 5 bases removed from V and 1 base from J, the gap between germline ends came to 3 bases.

This chain uses TRBV28 with TRBJ1-2; 12 nucleotides align to TRBD1. CDR1 and CDR2 (germline): MDHEN, SYDVKM. This CDR3 has 16 amino acids. Trimming cost V 4 bases and J 4 bases; bases outside gene matches: 7. The CDR3 here is CASSSGQGARAYGYTF. The CDR3 DNA reads TGTGCCAGCAGTTCGGGACAGGGGGCGCGGGCCTATGGCTACACCTTC.

This chain joins TRBV19 and TRBJ1-5, with 10 bases that match TRBD1. V lost 4 bases and J lost 0; bases outside the gene matches: 15. Germline V lookup: CDR1 LNHDA, CDR2 SQIVND (reference sequence). This CDR3 is 20 amino acids long. The CDR3: CASSTALGQGSRYSNQPQHF. CDR3 in DNA: TGTGCCAGTAGTACCGCCCTGGGACAGGGGAGCCGATATAGCAATCAGCCCCAGCATTTT.